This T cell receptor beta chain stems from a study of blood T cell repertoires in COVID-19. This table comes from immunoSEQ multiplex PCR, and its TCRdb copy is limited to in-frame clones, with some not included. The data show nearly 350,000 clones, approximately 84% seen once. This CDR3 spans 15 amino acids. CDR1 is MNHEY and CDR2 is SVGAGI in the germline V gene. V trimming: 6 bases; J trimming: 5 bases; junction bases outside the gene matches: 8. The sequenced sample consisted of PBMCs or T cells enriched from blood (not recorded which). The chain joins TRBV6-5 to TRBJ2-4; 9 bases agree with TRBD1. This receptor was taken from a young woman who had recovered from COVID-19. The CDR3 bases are TGTGCCAGCAGCGCTGACAGGGGGGGAGAAAACATTCAGTACTTC. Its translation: CASSADRGGENIQYF.